The entry below gives a single T cell receptor beta chain sequence along with its context. What it binds is unknown. This entry belongs to a study of T cell responses to AZD1222 COVID-19 vaccine. Study results and caveats: At 160-218 and 743-854, vaccine-associated CD4 TCRs were dominant, and they spanned spike. Rises in breadth and depth of Spike-specific TCRs came after two AZD1222 doses. After the peak T cell response, and only then, were repertoires sampled. Clonal diversity was possibly underestimated, and white British individuals and females predominated among donors.

Using immunoSEQ multiplex PCR, the repertoire was profiled, and TCRdb retains in-frame clones only, with some absent. This table holds around 90,000 clones, around nine tenths found once. V was cut by 4 bases and J by 2 bases, with 16 bases left in between. CDR3 length: 15 amino acids. Sequencing was performed on peripheral blood, taken on day 0 of MenACWY control vaccination. The chain uses TRBV5-3 and TRBJ2-7; possible D gene TRBD2, 6 bases. TRBV5-3 is labeled an ORF, and its function is uncertain. This sequence originates from an adult in good health. The CDR3 DNA follows: TGTGCCAGAAGCCCCACTCTAGGAGGGGCCTACGAGCAGTACTTC. This codes for CARSPTLGGAYEQYF.